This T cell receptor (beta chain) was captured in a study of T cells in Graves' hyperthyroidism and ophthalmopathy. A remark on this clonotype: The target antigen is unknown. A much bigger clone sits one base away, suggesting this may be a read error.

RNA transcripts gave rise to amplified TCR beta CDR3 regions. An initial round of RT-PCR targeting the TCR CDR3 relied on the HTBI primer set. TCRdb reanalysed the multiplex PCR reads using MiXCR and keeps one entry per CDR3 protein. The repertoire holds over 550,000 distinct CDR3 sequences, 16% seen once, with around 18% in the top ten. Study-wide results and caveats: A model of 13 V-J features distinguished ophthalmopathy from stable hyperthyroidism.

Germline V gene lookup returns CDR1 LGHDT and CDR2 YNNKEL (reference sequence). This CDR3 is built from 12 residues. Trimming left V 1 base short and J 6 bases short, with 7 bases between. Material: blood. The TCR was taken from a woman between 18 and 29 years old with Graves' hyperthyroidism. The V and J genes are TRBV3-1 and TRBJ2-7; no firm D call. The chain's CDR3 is CASSQAPTEQYF. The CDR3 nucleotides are TGTGCCAGCAGCCAAGCCCCTACCGAGCAGTACTTC.